These T cell receptor beta chains were read from a single sample in a study of neurological immune-mediated disorders. TCRdb reprocessed the 5' RACE reads with MiXCR, giving one entry per CDR3 protein. The table includes tens of thousands of distinct CDR3 sequences, nearly 6% detected once. The sequencing sample was made of PBMCs. Every receptor here comes from a woman aged 55 to 70 with multiple sclerosis. The CDR3 runs from the conserved cysteine through the conserved F or W. The order of the fields is D gene, V gene, clone size, J gene, CDR3 DNA, CDR3 protein. A D gene is named only where the DNA matches it firmly. Size is stated as once, few or many counts, or a class when the clone is expanded.

D: TRBD1
V: TRBV7-8
size: many
J: TRBJ2-1
DNA: TGTGCCAGCAGCTTAGACCCTGGGACAGGGACCAATGAGCAGTTCTTC
CDR3: CASSLDPGTGTNEQFF

D: TRBD1
V: TRBV27
size: many
J: TRBJ1-2
DNA: TGTGCCAGCAGTCGGGCAGGGGGCACGGGGTATGGCTACACCTTC
CDR3: CASSRAGGTGYGYTF

D: TRBD2
V: TRBV5-1
size: many
J: TRBJ2-7
DNA: TGCGCCAGCACCCTGGGGGGGTTTTCTGACTCGCAGTACTTC
CDR3: CASTLGGFSDSQYF

D: -
V: TRBV11-2
size: many
J: TRBJ1-5
DNA: TGTGCCAGCAGCTTGACCGACGGGGCCAATCAGCCCCAGCATTTT
CDR3: CASSLTDGANQPQHF

D: -
V: TRBV2
size: many
J: TRBJ1-5
DNA: TGTGCCAGCAGTGAATTCGGTTGGGGCAATCAGCCCCAGCATTTT
CDR3: CASSEFGWGNQPQHF

D: -
V: TRBV11-2
size: many
J: TRBJ1-2
DNA: TGTGCCAGCAGCTTCAGGGGTGGCTACACCTTC
CDR3: CASSFRGGYTF

D: TRBD1
V: TRBV24-1
size: many
J: TRBJ2-2
DNA: TGTGCCACCAGTGATCTCGGGACAGGATCCACCGGGGAGCTGTTTTTT
CDR3: CATSDLGTGSTGELFF

D: TRBD1
V: TRBV11-2
size: many
J: TRBJ2-3
DNA: TGTGCCAGCAGCTTGGACAGGGGGGCAGATACGCAGTATTTT
CDR3: CASSLDRGADTQYF

D: -
V: TRBV4-1
size: many
J: TRBJ2-6
DNA: TGCGCCAGCAGCCAAGATGGCCACCCCAACTCTGGGGCCAACGTCCTGACTTTC
CDR3: CASSQDGHPNSGANVLTF

D: -
V: TRBV7-2
size: many
J: TRBJ1-2
DNA: TGTGCCAGCAGCTTAGAATCGGGATACTATGGCTACACCTTC
CDR3: CASSLESGYYGYTF

D: TRBD2
V: TRBV5-1
size: many
J: TRBJ2-3
DNA: TGCGCCAGCAGCTCGGGAGGCACGGTTCACGCAGATACGCAGTATTTT
CDR3: CASSSGGTVHADTQYF